Here is one TCR beta chain with its context. Everyone who donated was a Caucasian adult who lived in Nashville, Tennessee. This sample is drawn from a study of shared clonotypes between healthy human individuals. The overall study: Plates per donor: three CD4 naive, three CD4 memory, two CD8 naive, one CD8 memory.

Per the germline V gene, CDR1 is GTSNPN and CDR2 is SVGIG (reference sequence). The CDR3 runs to 13 residues. The V end lost 1 base, the J end lost 4 bases, and 9 bases lay between the germline ends. TCRdb keeps only in-frame clones here, not all; method: immunoSEQ multiplex PCR. The sample comprises over a million clones, roughly 74% of which are singletons, and approximately 0.56% rests with the top ten. Material: memory CD4+ T cells from PBMCs. The sample's subset: CD45RA-negative fraction. The chain links TRBV30 to TRBJ2-3, with D possibly being TRBD1 or TRBD2 (5 bases each). This clonotype originated in a man younger than 35 in good health. Some clones in this sample may be carry-over from other donors' samples. The CDR3 here is CAWSAGASDTQYF. As DNA, the CDR3 is TGTGCCTGGAGTGCCGGGGCCTCAGATACGCAGTATTTT.